These T cell receptor beta chains were read from a single sample in a study of monozygotic twins with inflammatory bowel disease. No DNA is given; TCRdb re-called the 5' RACE reads and lists each CDR3 protein once. Its table records about 160,000 distinct CDR3 sequences. The source material was blood. These receptors all stem from a human donor with ulcerative colitis or Crohn's disease, or a healthy co-twin of an affected twin (not recorded which). Each CDR3 is given with its conserved first and last residue. Each record gives: J gene, V gene, CDR3 protein.

j_gene: TRBJ2-5
v_gene: TRBV4-1
CDR3aa: CASSQTRGTVEQETQYF

j_gene: TRBJ2-2
v_gene: TRBV9
CDR3aa: CASSELDREAGELFF

j_gene: TRBJ2-3
v_gene: TRBV7-6
CDR3aa: CASSLVRAQDTQYF

j_gene: TRBJ2-1
v_gene: TRBV11-3
CDR3aa: CASSPRWGLSNNEQFF

j_gene: TRBJ1-1
v_gene: TRBV5-4
CDR3aa: CASSPREDTEAFF

j_gene: TRBJ2-2
v_gene: TRBV5-4
CDR3aa: CASSSGQGDTGELFF

j_gene: TRBJ2-3
v_gene: TRBV6-1
CDR3aa: CASSRGRDLTDTQYF

j_gene: TRBJ2-7
v_gene: TRBV5-1
CDR3aa: CASSLLKSQLVEQYF

j_gene: TRBJ2-7
v_gene: TRBV12-3/TRBV12-4
CDR3aa: CASRLGTDSYEQYF

j_gene: TRBJ2-2
v_gene: TRBV19
CDR3aa: CASRAVENTGELFF

j_gene: TRBJ1-6
v_gene: TRBV27
CDR3aa: CASSLTRGQANLHF

j_gene: TRBJ2-2
v_gene: TRBV4-1
CDR3aa: CASSQGRLAGGGELFF

j_gene: TRBJ2-3
v_gene: TRBV7-3
CDR3aa: CASSLRGSWDTQYF

j_gene: TRBJ2-1
v_gene: TRBV29-1
CDR3aa: CSRTSGGEQFF

j_gene: TRBJ1-1
v_gene: TRBV15
CDR3aa: CATSNLREGVNTEAFF

j_gene: TRBJ2-1
v_gene: TRBV19
CDR3aa: CASSIDQVVQFF

j_gene: TRBJ2-6
v_gene: TRBV24-1
CDR3aa: CATSNFRDVLTF

j_gene: TRBJ2-1
v_gene: TRBV5-6
CDR3aa: CASSLEENEQFF

j_gene: TRBJ2-2
v_gene: TRBV9
CDR3aa: CASSVQTSPGELFF

j_gene: TRBJ1-2
v_gene: TRBV28
CDR3aa: CASSSFAGPDLLANYGYTF

j_gene: TRBJ2-7
v_gene: TRBV27
CDR3aa: CASKRDYEQYF

j_gene: TRBJ2-1
v_gene: TRBV20-1
CDR3aa: CSARAGARQGQFF

j_gene: TRBJ2-1
v_gene: TRBV20-1
CDR3aa: CSARDRTAEKRANEQFF

j_gene: TRBJ1-1
v_gene: TRBV29-1
CDR3aa: CSVEIATQNTEAFF